Sequencing of this TCR beta chain was carried out in a study of T cell clonality in common variable immunodeficiency. Overall study results and limits: Reportedly, TCR beta sequences from common variable immunodeficiency showed fewer deletions and N-nucleotide insertions. Fewer TCRbeta clones were shared among CVID subjects than controls.

Libraries were prepared by immunoSEQ multiplex PCR; TCRdb keeps only in-frame clonotypes and omits some of them. The data show tens of thousands of clones, with none appearing a single time. The germline V gene encodes CDR1 DFQATT and CDR2 SNEGSKA (reference sequence). This CDR3 spans 14 amino acids. V was pared by 5 bases and J by 1 base, with 2 bases of the junction left unmatched. This clone is medium-sized. Its antigen remains unidentified. The sequenced fragment ends 3 residues before the CDR3 boundary, so the rest is inferred from the germline J gene. The sequencing sample was made of peripheral blood mononuclear cells. The clonotype was recovered from a person aged 18 to 69 in good health. The rearrangement uses TRBV20-1 and TRBJ2-3; 11 bases line up with TRBD2. The CDR3 reads CSALTSGGTDTQYF. CDR3 bases read: TGCAGTGCTCTGACTAGCGGGGGCACAGATACG.